This TCR beta chain was profiled in a study of siplizumab effects on memory and regulatory T cells. This clone has a handful of counts. What it binds is not known. Trimming cost V 5 bases and J 0 bases, with 10 bases left between them. Germline loops: CDR1 KGHSH, CDR2 LQKENI. The CDR3 loop spans 14 amino acids. Cells from the mixed lymphocyte reaction were cocultured for over five days at 37°C. Stimulator PBMCs labelled with Violet Dye were mixed 1:1 with responder PBMCs labelled with CFSE. Study outcomes and limitations: Mappable alloreactive CD4+ clones came from Treg cells around 65% of the time on average with siplizumab, against about 25% in controls. Naive T cells looked more diverse than memory cells and looked like major alloresponse contributors.

Every sample had approximately 10^5 of its TCR templates assayed. The data were produced by immunoSEQ multiplex PCR, yet TCRdb's version contains in-frame clones alone and is incomplete. The sample has some 20,000 clones; roughly 51% are singletons. Sequenced material: CFSE-low (dividing) CD4+ T cells sorted from an allogeneic mixed lymphocyte reaction. The chain employs TRBV18 and TRBJ1-1, with D possibly being TRBD1 (5 bases). This TCR came from a human donor in good health; the cells came from an allogeneic mixed lymphocyte reaction. CDR3 residues: CASSRQTMNTEAFF. DNA for the CDR3: TGTGCCAGCTCAAGACAGACGATGAACACTGAAGCTTTCTTT.